The clone carrying this T cell receptor (beta chain) has just a few counts. Its specificity is unknown. The sample originates from a study of cytomegalovirus exposure and HLA in healthy donors. General study findings and limits: Across donors, most TCRs were seen rarely, yet some public ones were widespread.

A multiplex PCR was run with 60 Vbeta primers and 13 Jbeta primers. Clones were sequenced by immunoSEQ multiplex PCR, and TCRdb holds only the in-frame ones, with some missing. The sample holds about 160,000 clones, 70% to 85% seen once. V lost 5 bases and J lost 5, with 7 bases in between. The CDR3 spans 12 residues. Germline CDR1 and CDR2: LNHDA and SQIVND (reference sequence). J is TRBJ1-5 and V is TRBV19; D may be TRBD1 (5 bases). Material for sequencing was PBMCs. This clonotype was sampled from a man aged 50 or older in good health and CMV-seropositive. CDR3 amino acids: CASSAGYQPQHF. The CDR3 DNA follows: TGTGCCAGTAGTGCAGGGTATCAGCCCCAGCATTTT.